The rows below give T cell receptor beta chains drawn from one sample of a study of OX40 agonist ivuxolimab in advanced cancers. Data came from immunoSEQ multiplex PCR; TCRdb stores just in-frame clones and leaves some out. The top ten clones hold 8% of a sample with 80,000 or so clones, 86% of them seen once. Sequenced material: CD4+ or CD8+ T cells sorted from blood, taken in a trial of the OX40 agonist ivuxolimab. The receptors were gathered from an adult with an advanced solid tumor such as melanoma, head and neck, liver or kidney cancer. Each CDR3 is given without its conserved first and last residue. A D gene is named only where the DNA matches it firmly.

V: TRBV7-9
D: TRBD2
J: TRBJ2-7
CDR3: ASSTGTRGVYEQY

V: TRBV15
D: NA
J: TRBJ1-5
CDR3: ATSSDRASKNGNQPQH

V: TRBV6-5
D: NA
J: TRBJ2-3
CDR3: ASGSGRGLTDTQY

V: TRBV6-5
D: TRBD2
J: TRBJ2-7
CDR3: ASSRSGGTYEQY

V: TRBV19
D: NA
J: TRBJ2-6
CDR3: ASSFSDNPANVLT

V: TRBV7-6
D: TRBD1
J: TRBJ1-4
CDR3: ASSGQDEKLF

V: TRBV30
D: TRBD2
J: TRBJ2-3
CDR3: AWTSGLALYTDTQY

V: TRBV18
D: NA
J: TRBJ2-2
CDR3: ASSWGRTNTGELF

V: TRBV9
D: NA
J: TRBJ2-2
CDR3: ASSVARATGELF

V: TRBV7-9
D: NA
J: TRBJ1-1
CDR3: ASSPHAGGGEAF

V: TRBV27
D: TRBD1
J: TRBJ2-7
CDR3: ASSFDRAYEQY

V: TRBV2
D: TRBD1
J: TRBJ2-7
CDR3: ASSGTESSEQY

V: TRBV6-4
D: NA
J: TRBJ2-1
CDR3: ASSDSYISNEQF

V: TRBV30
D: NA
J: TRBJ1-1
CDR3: ALAGYRAF

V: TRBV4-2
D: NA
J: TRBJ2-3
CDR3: ASSRDHTDTQY

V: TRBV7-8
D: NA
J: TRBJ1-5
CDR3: ASSLELNQPQH

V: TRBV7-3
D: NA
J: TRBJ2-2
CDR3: ASSQAGPGPGELF

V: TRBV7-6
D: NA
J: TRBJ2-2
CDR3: ASSYEWTSNTGELF

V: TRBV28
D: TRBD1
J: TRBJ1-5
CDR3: ATLQGDRGNQPQH

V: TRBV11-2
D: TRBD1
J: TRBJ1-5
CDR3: ASSFRDREYQPQH

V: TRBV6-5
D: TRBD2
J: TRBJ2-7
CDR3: ATGLASYEQY

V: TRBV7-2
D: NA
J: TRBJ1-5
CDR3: ASSREVGNQPQH

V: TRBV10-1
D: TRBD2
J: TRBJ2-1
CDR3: ASSDGGSSYNEQF

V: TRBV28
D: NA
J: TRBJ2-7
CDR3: ASGPGAGAVSYEQY

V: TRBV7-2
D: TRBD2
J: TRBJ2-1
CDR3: ASSLVGGRTYNEQF

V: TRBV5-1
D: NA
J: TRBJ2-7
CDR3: ASSPDSLYEQY

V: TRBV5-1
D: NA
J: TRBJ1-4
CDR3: ASSLMSTNEKLF

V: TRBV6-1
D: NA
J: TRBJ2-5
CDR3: ASSSGNKETQY

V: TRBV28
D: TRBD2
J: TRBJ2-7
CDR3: ASSPTGGRRSYEQY

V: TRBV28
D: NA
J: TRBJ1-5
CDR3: ASSLALARNNQPQH

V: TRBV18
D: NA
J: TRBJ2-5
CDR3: ASSTGETQY

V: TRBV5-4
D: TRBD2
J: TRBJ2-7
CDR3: ASSPRGGYEQY

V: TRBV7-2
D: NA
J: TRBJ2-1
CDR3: ASSPQGTDEQF

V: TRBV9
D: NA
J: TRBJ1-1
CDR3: ASSVGEGSHMNTEAF

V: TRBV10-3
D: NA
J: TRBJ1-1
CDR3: AISESSGRKTEAF

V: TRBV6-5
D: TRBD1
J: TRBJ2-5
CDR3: ASSYMGQGYGETQY

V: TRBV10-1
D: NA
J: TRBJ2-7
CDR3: ASSGTGFPYEQY

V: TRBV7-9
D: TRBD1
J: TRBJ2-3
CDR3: ASSRTGGVSTDAQY

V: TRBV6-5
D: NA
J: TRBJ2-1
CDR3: ASSYAVNEQF

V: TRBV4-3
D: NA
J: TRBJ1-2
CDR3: ASSQGGWYGYT

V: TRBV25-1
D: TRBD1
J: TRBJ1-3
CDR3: ASSEYKQGAHGNTIY

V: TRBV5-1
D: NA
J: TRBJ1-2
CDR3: ANSLEGSGYGYT

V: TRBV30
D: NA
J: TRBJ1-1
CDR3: AWSVRMGATEAF

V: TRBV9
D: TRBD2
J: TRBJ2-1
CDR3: ASSGSGGTSDNEQF

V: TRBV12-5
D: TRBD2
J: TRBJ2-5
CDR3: ASGQGLRGGEETQY

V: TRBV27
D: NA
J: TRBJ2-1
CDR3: ASSPGTPLRVNEQF

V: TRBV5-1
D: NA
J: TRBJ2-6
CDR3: ASGSGANVLT

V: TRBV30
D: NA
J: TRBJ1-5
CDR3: AYAGTNQPQH